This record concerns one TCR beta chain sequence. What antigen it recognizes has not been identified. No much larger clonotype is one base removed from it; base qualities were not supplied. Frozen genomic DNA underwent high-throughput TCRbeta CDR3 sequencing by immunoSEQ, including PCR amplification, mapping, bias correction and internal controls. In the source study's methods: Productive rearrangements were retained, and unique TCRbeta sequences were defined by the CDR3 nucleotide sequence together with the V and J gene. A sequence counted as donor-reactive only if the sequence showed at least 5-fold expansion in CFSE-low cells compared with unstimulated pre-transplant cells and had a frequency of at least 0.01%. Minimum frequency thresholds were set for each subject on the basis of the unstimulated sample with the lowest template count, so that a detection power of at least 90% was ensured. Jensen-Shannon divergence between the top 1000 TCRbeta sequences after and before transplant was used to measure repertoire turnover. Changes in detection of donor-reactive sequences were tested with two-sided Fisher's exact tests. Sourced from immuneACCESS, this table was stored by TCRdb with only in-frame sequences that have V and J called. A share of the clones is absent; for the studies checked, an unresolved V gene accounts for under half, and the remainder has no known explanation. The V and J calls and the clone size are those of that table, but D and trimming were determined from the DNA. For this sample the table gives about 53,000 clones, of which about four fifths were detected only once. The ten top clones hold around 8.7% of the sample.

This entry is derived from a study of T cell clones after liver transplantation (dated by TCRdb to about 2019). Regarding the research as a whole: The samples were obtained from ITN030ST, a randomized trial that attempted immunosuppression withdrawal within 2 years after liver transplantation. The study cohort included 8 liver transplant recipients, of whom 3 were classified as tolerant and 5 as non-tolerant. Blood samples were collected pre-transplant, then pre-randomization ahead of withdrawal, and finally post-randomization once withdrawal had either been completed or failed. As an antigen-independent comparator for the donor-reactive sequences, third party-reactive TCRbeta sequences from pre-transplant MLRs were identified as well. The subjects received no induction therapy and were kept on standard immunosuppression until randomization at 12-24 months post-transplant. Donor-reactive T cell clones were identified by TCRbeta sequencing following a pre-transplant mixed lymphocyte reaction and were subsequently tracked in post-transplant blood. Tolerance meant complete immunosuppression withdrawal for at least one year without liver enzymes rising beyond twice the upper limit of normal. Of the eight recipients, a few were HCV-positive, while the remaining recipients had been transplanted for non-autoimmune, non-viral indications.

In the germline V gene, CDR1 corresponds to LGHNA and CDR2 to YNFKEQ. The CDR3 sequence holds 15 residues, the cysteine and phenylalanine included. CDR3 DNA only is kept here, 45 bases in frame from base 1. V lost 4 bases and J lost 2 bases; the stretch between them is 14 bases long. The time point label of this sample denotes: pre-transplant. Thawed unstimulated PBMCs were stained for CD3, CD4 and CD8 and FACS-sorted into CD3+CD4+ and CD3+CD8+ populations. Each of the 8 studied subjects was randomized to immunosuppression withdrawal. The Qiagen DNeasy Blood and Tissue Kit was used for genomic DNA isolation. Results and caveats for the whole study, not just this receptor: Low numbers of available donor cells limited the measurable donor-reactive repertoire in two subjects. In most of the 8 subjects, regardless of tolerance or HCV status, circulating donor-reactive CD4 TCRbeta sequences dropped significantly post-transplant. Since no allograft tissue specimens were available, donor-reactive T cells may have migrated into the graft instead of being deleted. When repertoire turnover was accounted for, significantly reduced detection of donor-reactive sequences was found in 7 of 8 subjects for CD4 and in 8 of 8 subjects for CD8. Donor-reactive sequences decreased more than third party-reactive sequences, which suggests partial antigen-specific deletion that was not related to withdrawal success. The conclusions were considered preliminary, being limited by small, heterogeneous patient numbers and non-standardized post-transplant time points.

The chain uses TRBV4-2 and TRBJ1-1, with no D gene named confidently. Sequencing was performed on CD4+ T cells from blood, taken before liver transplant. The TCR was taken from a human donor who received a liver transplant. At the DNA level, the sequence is TGTGCCAGCAGCCCAGTCCGGACGGTAAACACTGAAGCTTTCTTT. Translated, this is CASSPVRTVNTEAFF.